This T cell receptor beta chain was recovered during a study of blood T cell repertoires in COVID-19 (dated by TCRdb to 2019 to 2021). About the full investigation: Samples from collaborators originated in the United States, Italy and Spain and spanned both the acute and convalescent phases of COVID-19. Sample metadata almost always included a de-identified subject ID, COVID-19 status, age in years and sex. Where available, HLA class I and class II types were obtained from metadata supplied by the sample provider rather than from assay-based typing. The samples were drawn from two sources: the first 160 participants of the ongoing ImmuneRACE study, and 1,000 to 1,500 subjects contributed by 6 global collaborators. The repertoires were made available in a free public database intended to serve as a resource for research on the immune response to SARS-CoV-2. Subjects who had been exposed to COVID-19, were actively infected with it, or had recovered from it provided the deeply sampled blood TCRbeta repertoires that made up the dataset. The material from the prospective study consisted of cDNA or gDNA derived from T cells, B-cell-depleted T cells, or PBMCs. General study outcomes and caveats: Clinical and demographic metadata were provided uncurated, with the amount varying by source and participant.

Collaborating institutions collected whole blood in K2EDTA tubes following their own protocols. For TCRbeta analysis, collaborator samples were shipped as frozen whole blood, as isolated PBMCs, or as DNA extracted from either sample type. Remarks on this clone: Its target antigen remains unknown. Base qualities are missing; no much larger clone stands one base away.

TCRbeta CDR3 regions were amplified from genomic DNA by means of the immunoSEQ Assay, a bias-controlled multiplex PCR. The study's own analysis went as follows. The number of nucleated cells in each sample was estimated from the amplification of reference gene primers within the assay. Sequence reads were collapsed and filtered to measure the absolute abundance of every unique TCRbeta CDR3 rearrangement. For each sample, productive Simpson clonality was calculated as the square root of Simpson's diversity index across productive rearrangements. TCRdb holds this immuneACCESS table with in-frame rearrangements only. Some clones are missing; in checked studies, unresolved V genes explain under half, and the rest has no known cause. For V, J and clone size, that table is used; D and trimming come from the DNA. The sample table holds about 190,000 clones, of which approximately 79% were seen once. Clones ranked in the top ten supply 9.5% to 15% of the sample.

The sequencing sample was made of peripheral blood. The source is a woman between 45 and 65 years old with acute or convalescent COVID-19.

The CDR3 corresponds to CASSPWTSGINEQFF. The bases are TGTGCCAGCAGCCCTTGGACTAGCGGGATCAATGAGCAGTTCTTC. The sequence is built from TRBV11-2 and TRBJ2-1; TRBD2 fits 12 bases in the junction. The CDR3 contains 15 residues, cysteine and phenylalanine counted. Only the CDR3 DNA stays, 45 bases, in frame from base 1. Reading the germline V gene gives CDR1 SGHAT and CDR2 FQNNGV. V loses 5 bases at its end and J loses 6 bases; junction bases beyond the gene matches: 5.